This T cell receptor (beta chain) was profiled in a study of blood T cell repertoires in COVID-19. Study summary: Samples came from the United States, Italy and Spain, spanning acute and convalescent COVID-19. T cells, B-cell-depleted T cells, or PBMCs supplied cDNA or gDNA.

This CDR3 contains 18 residues. The ends lost 4 bases at V and 1 base at J; junction bases unmatched: 11. CDR1 is SGHTS and CDR2 is YDEGEE in the germline V gene. Original processing methods: Counts of nucleated cells, estimated from reference gene primer amplification, were obtained. TCRdb's table, derived via immunoSEQ multiplex PCR, lists solely in-frame clones and lacks some. The DNA gave D and trimming, while V, J and clone size come from that table. The data contain under 250,000 clones, around 88% of them singletons. This sequence was found in a man in his forties with active or convalescent COVID-19. Sequencing was done on a sample of peripheral blood. V gene TRBV5-8 combines with J gene TRBJ2-3; 11 positions match TRBD2. CDR3 in amino acids: CASSSRLAGYFGTDTQYF. As DNA, the CDR3 is TGTGCCAGCAGCAGCCGACTAGCGGGGTACTTTGGCACAGATACGCAGTATTTT. Complete variable domain (other parts from reference TRBV5-8 and TRBJ2-3): EAGVTQSPTHLIKTRGQQATLRCSPISGHTSVYWYQQALGLGLQFLLWYDEGEERNRGNFPPRFSGRQFPNYSSELNVNALELEDSALYLCASSSRLAGYFGTDTQYFGPGTRLTVL.